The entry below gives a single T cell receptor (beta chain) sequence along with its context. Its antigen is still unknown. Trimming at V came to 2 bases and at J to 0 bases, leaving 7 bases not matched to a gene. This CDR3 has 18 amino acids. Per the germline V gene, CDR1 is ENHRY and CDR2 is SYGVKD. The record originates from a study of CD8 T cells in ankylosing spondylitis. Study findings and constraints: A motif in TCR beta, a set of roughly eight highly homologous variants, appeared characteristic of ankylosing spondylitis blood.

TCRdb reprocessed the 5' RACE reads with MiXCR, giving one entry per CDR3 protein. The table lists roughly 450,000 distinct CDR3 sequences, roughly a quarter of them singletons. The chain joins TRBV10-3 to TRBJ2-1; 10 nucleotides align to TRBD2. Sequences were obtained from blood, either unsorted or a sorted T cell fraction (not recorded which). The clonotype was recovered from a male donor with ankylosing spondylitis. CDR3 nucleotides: TGTGCCATCAGTGAGCCTAGCGGGAGCGTTAGCTCCTACAATGAGCAGTTCTTC. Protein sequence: CAISEPSGSVSSYNEQFF.